One T cell receptor (beta chain) is described in this entry. Assay used: immunoSEQ multiplex PCR; TCRdb lists only in-frame clones, some missing. The sample includes about 130,000 clones, about 90% seen only once; the top ten take about 2%. The data stem from a study of T cell responses to AZD1222 COVID-19 vaccine. This specimen consisted of peripheral blood, obtained on day 0 of AZD1222 vaccination. This receptor was obtained from an adult in good health.

In nucleotides, the CDR3 is TGTGCCAGCTCACCAATCGCCACCGTAGTGAAAAATTCACCCCTCCACTTT. Its protein is CASSPIATVVKNSPLHF. The V gene is TRBV18, the J gene TRBJ1-6; D remains ambiguous. V lost 2 bases to trimming and J lost 7 bases, with 18 bases between them. Looked up from germline, CDR1 is KGHSH and CDR2 is LQKENI. The CDR3 runs to 17 residues.